What follows are 30 T cell receptor beta chains derived from one specimen sequenced in a study of human T cells and chemical hapten exposure. Time point: pre-sensitization, week 0. The treatment is: therapeutic diphenylcyclopropenone sensitization with weekly scalp DPC. TCRdb used MiXCR to reprocess the RACE reads, holding one entry per CDR3 protein. The table has about 68,000 distinct CDR3 sequences, around 9.9% seen once; the top ten hold 4.5% to 5.5%. The sequences come from whole blood, collected in connection with sensitization to the hapten diphenylcyclopropenone (DPC). These receptors came from a woman aged 45-65 years with alopecia areata. Some clones in this sample may be carry-over from other donors' samples.

Many counts were recorded for this clonotype. The chain has TRBV28 and TRBJ1-2; D unclear. Trimming took 7 bases from V and 7 from J, leaving 22 bases between them. The CDR3 contains 15 residues. The V gene's germline CDR1 is MDHEN and CDR2 SYDVKM. The CDR3 DNA sequence: TGTGCCAGCACCTCCCCGGCGGAGGGTGAGAGTGGCTACACCTTC. Translating it yields CASTSPAEGESGYTF.

The genes are TRBV6-2 or TRBV6-3 and TRBJ1-1; 9 nucleotides align to TRBD1. Germline V gives CDR1 MNHEY, CDR2 SVGEGT. Unmatched junction bases numbered 10, after V lost 6 bases and J lost 8 bases. The CDR3 spans 14 residues. The CDR3 sequence is CASRQQGAWREAFF. The CDR3 DNA reads as TGTGCCAGCAGGCAACAGGGGGCCTGGCGGGAAGCTTTCTTT.

The rearrangement links TRBV9 to TRBJ2-5; D call uncertain. Trimming stripped 0 bases from V and 1 base from J, with 7 bases between. There are 14 residues in the CDR3. In germline, CDR1 is SGDLS, CDR2 YYNGEE. The CDR3 DNA sequence: TGTGCCAGCAGCGTAGGTGACTCCCAAGAGACCCAGTACTTC. This codes for CASSVGDSQETQYF.

This clonotype was observed a few times. The rearrangement joins TRBV28 to TRBJ2-5; unclear D gene. CDR3 length: 15 residues. Germline-derived CDR1 and CDR2 are MDHEN and SYDVKM. The V and J ends lost 5 bases and 1 base respectively, with 14 bases between them. DNA of the CDR3: TGTGCCAGCAGTGAGGTCGGGTTGGCCCAAGAGACCCAGTACTTC. Translation gives CASSEVGLAQETQYF.

This clonotype has at least ten counts. The genes are TRBV9 and TRBJ2-2, with TRBD2 matching over 7 bases. The CDR3 sequence is 17 residues long. Germline V CDR1 and CDR2: SGDLS, YYNGEE. The trim removed 4 bases at V and 0 bases at J, leaving 9 bases unmatched. The CDR3 nucleotides read TGTGCCAGCAGCTCTCCCGGCGGGGGACCGAACACCGGGGAGCTGTTTTTT. Protein product: CASSSPGGGPNTGELFF.

The table lists this clonotype with many counts. This chain joins TRBV5-6 and TRBJ1-1; TRBD1 is a possible D gene (5 bases). CDR1 and CDR2 from the germline V gene are SGHDT and YYEEEE. The CDR3 is 14 residues long. Trimming took off 2 bases at V and 0 bases at J, with 8 bases between the two ends. CDR3 loop: CASSFSRVNTEAFF. The CDR3 DNA sequence: TGTGCCAGCAGCTTTTCCAGGGTGAACACTGAAGCTTTCTTT.

In its sample, this clonotype was seen many times. CDR3 in amino acids: CASSPTVEGTGVPDTQYF. The CDR3 DNA sequence: TGTGCCAGCAGTCCCACCGTCGAAGGGACAGGGGTACCAGATACGCAGTATTTT. V gene TRBV27 combines with J gene TRBJ2-3, with TRBD1 identical over 10 bases. Germline-derived CDR1 and CDR2 are MNHEY and SMNVEV (reference sequence). The CDR3 length is 18 residues. Germline trimming cut 5 bases from V and 4 bases from J; bases unmatched to any gene: 15.

Only a few counts were recorded for this clonotype. This chain links TRBV5-1 with TRBJ1-2; D is uncertain. Trimming stripped 1 base from V and 6 bases from J, with 10 bases between. Germline CDR1 and CDR2: SGHRS and YFSETQ. This CDR3 is built from 13 residues. Here the CDR3 DNA reads TGCGCCAGCAGCTTGACAGCTAATAATGGCTACACCTTC. Translating it yields CASSLTANNGYTF. The whole variable domain, remainder taken from reference TRBV5-1 and TRBJ1-2, is KAGVTQTPRYLIKTRGQQVTLSCSPISGHRSVSWYQQTPGQGLQFLFEYFSETQRNKGNFPGRFSGRQFSNSRSEMNVSTLELGDSALYLCASSLTANNGYTFGSGTRLTVV.

The rearrangement joins TRBV7-9 to TRBJ2-3; D perhaps matches TRBD2 (6 bases). V lost 1 base and J lost 0, with 11 bases in between. CDR3 length: 16 residues. Germline CDR1 and CDR2: SEHNR and FQNEAQ (reference sequence). DNA for the CDR3: TGTGCCAGCAGCTTAGGTCGGGCGGGGAGCACAGATACGCAGTATTTT. Translation: CASSLGRAGSTDTQYF.

By frequency in the sample, this clonotype is medium-sized (0.01 to 0.1%). The gene calls are TRBV4-3 and TRBJ2-1; 7 bases match TRBD2. CDR1 and CDR2 from the germline V gene are LGHNA and YSLEER. CDR3 length: 13 residues. V trimming: 0 bases; J trimming: 12 bases; junction bases outside the gene matches: 5. Here the CDR3 DNA reads TGCGCCAGCAGCCAAGAAGGTTGGGAGGGGCAGTTCTTC. Translating it yields CASSQEGWEGQFF.

This chain uses TRBV12-3 or TRBV12-4 with TRBJ2-2, with D hard to call. The ends were cut back, 5 bases at V and 5 bases at J, with 15 bases in the middle. The CDR3 is 15 amino acids. This CDR3 reads CASSPSALGTGELFF. CDR3 DNA: TGTGCCAGCAGTCCCTCGGCACTGGGAACCGGGGAGCTGTTTTTT.

Regarding this clonotype: One junction end does not reproduce the germline sequence, and a read error may be involved. The rearrangement joins TRBV5-1 to TRBJ2-1; D might be TRBD1 (6 bases). There are 15 residues in the CDR3. Germline V gives CDR1 SGHRS, CDR2 YFSETQ. As DNA, the CDR3 is TGCGTCAGCAGCCAATCGACAGGTCCATGGGCTGAGCAGTTCTTC. Encoded protein: CVSSQSTGPWAEQFF.

In this sample, this clonotype turned up many times. The J gene is TRBJ1-4, the V gene TRBV12-3 or TRBV12-4, with D perhaps matching TRBD1 (6 bases). V was pared by 6 bases and J by 3 bases, with 14 bases between. The CDR3 runs to 15 residues. The CDR3: CASRPPGAANEKLFF. CDR3 in DNA: TGTGCCAGCAGGCCCCCGGGGGCCGCTAATGAAAAACTGTTTTTT.

The V and J genes are TRBV7-8 and TRBJ1-1; the D is unclear. Trimming took 5 bases from V and 6 from J, leaving 16 bases between them. CDR1 and CDR2 (germline): SGHVS, FQNEAQ. The CDR3 is 14 amino acids. CDR3 amino acids: CASSASHKEAEAFF. The CDR3 DNA follows: TGTGCCAGCAGCGCCTCTCACAAGGAAGCTGAAGCTTTCTTT.

Many counts were recorded for this clonotype. V is TRBV7-9 and J is TRBJ2-5, with 8 bases identical to TRBD1. Germline-derived CDR1 and CDR2 are SEHNR and FQNEAQ (reference sequence). The CDR3 runs to 14 residues. J gave up 2 bases and V 5 bases, and 4 bases lay outside the gene matches. CDR3 protein: CASSRGQDQETQYF. The CDR3 DNA follows: TGTGCCAGCAGCAGGGGACAGGATCAAGAGACCCAGTACTTC.

This clonotype was counted many times. The rearrangement uses TRBV6-2 or TRBV6-3 and TRBJ1-5; 8 positions match TRBD1. This CDR3 contains 17 residues. Germline assignment: CDR1 MNHEY and CDR2 SVGEGT. J gave up 2 bases and V 1 base, and 7 bases lay outside the gene matches. CDR3 protein: CASSYWGRGPGNQPQHF. DNA of the CDR3: TGTGCCAGCAGTTACTGGGGCAGGGGGCCCGGCAATCAGCCCCAGCATTTT.

At least ten counts were recorded for this clonotype. The chain uses TRBV2 and TRBJ1-1; D remains unclear. Germline CDR1 is SNHLY and CDR2 is FYNNEI. V was cut by 7 bases and J by 4 bases, with 19 bases left in between. The length of the CDR3 is 15 residues. CDR3 protein: CASKDDTGWATEAFF. Written as DNA, the CDR3 is TGTGCCAGCAAGGACGACACCGGATGGGCCACTGAAGCTTTCTTT.

This clonotype was counted ten times or more. The chain carries TRBV7-3 and TRBJ1-1; D not resolved. Germline V gives CDR1 SGHTA, CDR2 FQGTGA. The CDR3 totals 13 residues. V dropped 4 bases and J dropped 7 bases, with 13 bases sitting between them. This CDR3 reads CASSSRDGGEAFF. The CDR3 DNA is TGTGCCAGCAGCTCGAGGGATGGCGGTGAAGCTTTCTTT.

In its sample, this clonotype was seen many times. The CDR3 DNA reads TGTGCCAGCAGTCCCTCATCTCCCCGGGCGCCACTGTTCTTC. It yields the protein CASSPSSPRAPLFF. The J gene is TRBJ2-1, the V gene TRBV6-2 or TRBV6-3; no definite D call. Between the trimmed V and J ends, which lost 5 bases and 15 bases, there was a span of 23 bases. CDR1 and CDR2 from the germline V gene are MNHEY and SVGEGT. The CDR3 runs 14 residues.

This clonotype was counted ten times or more. CDR3 DNA: TGTGCCAGCAGGAAGCGGGAACTCCTACGCGAGCAGTTCTTC. This encodes CASRKRELLREQFF. The chain combines TRBV7-9 with TRBJ2-1, with TRBD2 matching over 7 bases. Trimming cost V 6 bases and J 10 bases; bases outside gene matches: 12. CDR1 is SEHNR and CDR2 is FQNEAQ in the germline V gene (reference sequence). This CDR3 region has 14 residues.

This clonotype was seen ten or more times. The chain carries TRBV6-6 and TRBJ1-2; TRBD1 matches at 7 bases. The ends lost 2 bases at V and 4 bases at J; junction bases unmatched: 4. The CDR3 sequence is 14 residues long. Germline assignment: CDR1 MNHNY and CDR2 SVGAGI (reference sequence). The CDR3 DNA is TGTGCCAGCAGTTACCAGGGACAGATCTATGGCTACACCTTC. Protein product: CASSYQGQIYGYTF.

This clonotype was seen ten or more times. J is TRBJ1-5 and V is TRBV20-1; 9 bases line up with TRBD1. From germline, CDR1 is DFQATT and CDR2 SNEGSKA (reference sequence). Trimming at V came to 0 bases and at J to 6 bases, leaving 9 bases not matched to a gene. This CDR3 comprises 16 residues. The CDR3 bases are TGCAGTGCTAGAGATCAAGGGACAGGGACCTCTCAGCCCCAGCATTTT. Its protein is CSARDQGTGTSQPQHF.

This clonotype has a count of ten or more. The chain uses TRBV11-2 and TRBJ1-3, with D possibly matching TRBD1 (5 bases). The length of the CDR3 is 12 residues. Trimming removed 8 bases at V and 3 bases at J, with 8 bases between. From germline, CDR1 is SGHAT and CDR2 FQNNGV. The CDR3, as DNA: TGTGCCAGCGAAGGACATGGAAACACCATATATTTT. This gives the protein CASEGHGNTIYF.

This clonotype was observed many times. The genes are TRBV29-1 and TRBJ2-1, with 14 positions matching TRBD2. V was pared by 6 bases and J by 7 bases, with 2 bases of the junction left unmatched. Germline assignment: CDR1 SQVTM and CDR2 ANQGSEA. CDR3 size: 13 residues. CDR3 sequence (DNA): TGCAGCGTCGGGACTAGCGGGAGAAATGAGCAGTTCTTC. Translating gives CSVGTSGRNEQFF.

This clonotype was found many times. V gene TRBV10-3 combines with J gene TRBJ2-3, with 10 positions matching TRBD1. The germline V gene has CDR1 ENHRY and CDR2 SYGVKD. The ends lost 10 bases at V and 5 bases at J; junction bases unmatched: 15. This CDR3 is 16 amino acids long. This CDR3 reads CATGTGAPLGEDTQYF. CDR3 DNA sequence: TGTGCCACCGGGACAGGGGCCCCGCTCGGCGAAGATACGCAGTATTTT.

This clonotype was observed a handful of times. The J gene is TRBJ2-1, the V gene TRBV20-1; a possible D gene is TRBD2 (5 bases). The CDR3 runs to 15 residues. In germline, CDR1 is DFQATT, CDR2 SNEGSKA (reference sequence). V was pared by 0 bases and J by 8 bases, with 17 bases between. CDR3 amino acids: CSARDERGGIHEQFF. The CDR3 DNA is TGCAGTGCTAGAGATGAACGGGGTGGGATCCATGAGCAGTTCTTC.

This clonotype showed up many times. This chain connects TRBV7-8 to TRBJ1-1, with 9 nucleotides matching TRBD1. With 5 bases clipped from V and 7 bases from J, the junction kept 8 bases outside the gene matches. The CDR3 contains 14 residues. The germline CDR1 and CDR2 sequences are SGHVS and FQNEAQ. CDR3 loop: CASSPLTGGGEAFF. The CDR3 DNA is TGTGCCAGCAGCCCCCTGACAGGGGGAGGTGAAGCTTTCTTT.

This rearrangement joins TRBV27 to TRBJ1-1; 10 bases are a match to TRBD1. Looked up from germline, CDR1 is MNHEY and CDR2 is SMNVEV (reference sequence). The length of the CDR3 is 15 residues. The V gene end was trimmed by 2 bases and the J gene end by 4 bases; junction bases not matched to a gene: 4. The chain's CDR3 is CASSLGTGVSTEAFF. The CDR3 nucleotides are TGTGCCAGCAGTTTAGGGACAGGGGTAAGCACTGAAGCTTTCTTT.

This clonotype was counted many times. The chain carries TRBV27 and TRBJ1-4, with D unclear. The CDR3 length is 13 residues. Germline CDR1 reads MNHEY; CDR2 reads SMNVEV (reference sequence). V was pared by 3 bases and J by 8 bases, with 10 bases between. The CDR3 sequence is CASSFQAGEKLFF. DNA for the CDR3: TGTGCCAGCAGTTTCCAGGCCGGGGAAAAACTGTTTTTT.

The J gene is TRBJ2-1, the V gene TRBV7-9; TRBD1 aligns across 9 bases. V lost 5 bases, J lost 8 bases, and 10 bases stayed unmatched. CDR1 SEHNR and CDR2 FQNEAQ come from the germline V gene (reference sequence). The CDR3 consists of 15 residues. CDR3 residues: CASSPRTGERDEQFF. The CDR3 region has the DNA TGTGCCAGCAGCCCCCGGACAGGGGAACGGGATGAGCAGTTCTTC.